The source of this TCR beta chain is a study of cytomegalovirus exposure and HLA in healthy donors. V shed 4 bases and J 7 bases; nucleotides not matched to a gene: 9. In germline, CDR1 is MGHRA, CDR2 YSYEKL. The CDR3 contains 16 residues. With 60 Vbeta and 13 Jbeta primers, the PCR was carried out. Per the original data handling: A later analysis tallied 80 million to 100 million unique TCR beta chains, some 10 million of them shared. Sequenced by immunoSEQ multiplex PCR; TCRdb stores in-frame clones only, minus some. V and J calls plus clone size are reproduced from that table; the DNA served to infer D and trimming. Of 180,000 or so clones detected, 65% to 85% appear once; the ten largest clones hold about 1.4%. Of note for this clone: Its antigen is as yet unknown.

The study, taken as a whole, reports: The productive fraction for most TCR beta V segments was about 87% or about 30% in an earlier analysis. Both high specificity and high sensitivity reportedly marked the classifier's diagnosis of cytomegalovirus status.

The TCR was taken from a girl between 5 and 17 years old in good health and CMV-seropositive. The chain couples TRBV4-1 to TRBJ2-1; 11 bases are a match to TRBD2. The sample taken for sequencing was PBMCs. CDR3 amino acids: CASSRATSGMGNEQFF. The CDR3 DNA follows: TGCGCCAGCAGCCGAGCGACTAGCGGGATGGGTAATGAGCAGTTCTTC.